What follows is one TCR beta chain and its context. In germline, CDR1 is MNHEY, CDR2 SMNVEV (reference sequence). The CDR3 totals 12 residues. V lost 6 bases and J 5 bases, leaving 5 bases between the germline ends. Each CDR3 protein is one row after TCRdb ran MiXCR on the 5' RACE reads. The table includes 62,000 or so distinct CDR3 sequences, about 9.9% detected once. The data originate from a study of early T cells in non-severe SARS-CoV-2 infection. This clonotype was sampled from an adult who was a healthcare worker with PCR-confirmed SARS-CoV-2 infection or an uninfected control (not recorded which). This sequence joins TRBV27 and TRBJ1-6; D is ambiguous. The sequenced material came from whole blood. CDR3 loop: CASRDHNSPLHF. The CDR3 DNA reads as TGTGCCAGCAGGGACCATAATTCACCCCTCCACTTT.